Listed here are 15 T cell receptor beta chains from one sample, sequenced in a study of monozygotic twins with inflammatory bowel disease. After re-calling the 5' RACE reads, TCRdb lists one entry per CDR3 protein, DNA absent. This repertoire includes tens of thousands of distinct CDR3 sequences. Sequencing was carried out using blood. All receptors come from a human donor with ulcerative colitis or Crohn's disease, or a healthy co-twin of an affected twin (not recorded which).

The chain employs TRBV11-2 and TRBJ1-2; TCRdb picks TRBD1, but there is no DNA to check that call. The CDR3 covers 15 residues. Germline V gives CDR1 SGHAT, CDR2 FQNNGV. The CDR3 is CASSLWASHPAGYTF.

The chain carries TRBV6-5 and TRBJ2-4; the D gene TCRdb calls, TRBD2, cannot be checked with no DNA. Germline CDR1 reads MNHEY; CDR2 reads SVGAGI. The CDR3 totals 17 residues. CDR3 in amino acids: CASSYSGRVGAKNIQYF.

This rearrangement joins TRBV20-1 to TRBJ2-5; TCRdb lists TRBD1, though no DNA is available to test this call. Germline V gene sequence: CDR1 DFQATT, CDR2 SNEGSKA (reference sequence). The CDR3 is 13 amino acids. The CDR3 sequence is CSYPGGDQETQNF.

This chain connects TRBV3-1 to TRBJ2-7; TCRdb reports TRBD1, a call that lacks DNA to check it against. This CDR3 comprises 16 residues. CDR1 LGHDT and CDR2 YNNKEL come from the germline V gene (reference sequence). The CDR3 loop is CASSPYPDRPYEEQYF.

The rearrangement joins TRBV18 to TRBJ2-7; TCRdb lists TRBD1, though no DNA is available to test this call. Germline CDR1 and CDR2: KGHSH and LQKENI. This CDR3 spans 14 amino acids. The CDR3 reads CASSQPGRSYEQYF. Filled out from reference TRBV18 and TRBJ2-7, the complete variable domain reads NAGVMQNPRHLVRRRGQEARLRCSPMKGHSHVYWYRQLPEEGLKFMVYLQKENIIDESGMPKERFSAEFPKEGPSILRIQQVVRGDSAAYFCASSQPGRSYEQYFGPGTRLTVT.

The chain recombines TRBV10-3 with TRBJ2-1; TCRdb designates TRBD1, a call that cannot be tested without DNA. Looked up from germline, CDR1 is ENHRY and CDR2 is SYGVKD. The CDR3 is 13 amino acids. The chain's CDR3 is CATRDSQDNEQFF.

The V call is TRBV12-3 or TRBV12-4, the J call TRBJ2-5. The CDR3 loop spans 13 amino acids. CDR3 protein: CASSFNSQETQYF.

This chain links TRBV7-2 with TRBJ2-3; the TCRdb D gene call, TRBD1, has no DNA to confirm it. The CDR3 runs 21 residues. Germline CDR1 is SGHTA and CDR2 is FQGNSA. The CDR3 loop is CASSLALRQGRTAGSTDTQYF.

The genes are TRBV2 and TRBJ1-5. The CDR3 has 12 residues. Germline V gene lookup returns CDR1 SNHLY and CDR2 FYNNEI. CDR3 sequence: CASSEPHQPQHF. The whole variable domain, remainder taken from reference TRBV2 and TRBJ1-5, is EPEVTQTPSHQVTQMGQEVILRCVPISNHLYFYWYRQILGQKVEFLVSFYNNEISEKSEIFDDQFSVERPDGSNFTLKIRSTKLEDSAMYFCASSEPHQPQHFGDGTRLSIL.

This chain links TRBV3-1 with TRBJ1-3. Germline V gene data show CDR1 as LGHDT and CDR2 as YNNKEL (reference sequence). The CDR3 sequence is 14 residues long. CDR3 residues: CASSPDRQGNTIYF. Complete variable domain (other parts from reference TRBV3-1 and TRBJ1-3): DTAVSQTPKYLVTQMGNDKSIKCEQNLGHDTMYWYKQDSKKFLKIMFSYNNKELIINETVPNRFSPKSPDKAHLNLHINSLELGDSAVYFCASSPDRQGNTIYFGEGSWLTVV.

The genes are TRBV7-9 and TRBJ2-3; TCRdb proposes TRBD1, but this gene call is untestable without DNA. Germline CDR1 reads SEHNR; CDR2 reads FQNEAQ (reference sequence). The CDR3 runs 16 residues. CDR3 protein: CASSRLRDRNTDTQYF.

The V call is TRBV6-2 or TRBV6-3, the J call TRBJ2-1; TCRdb gives TRBD1 as the D gene, but with no DNA this cannot be confirmed. Germline CDR1 is MNHEY and CDR2 is SVGEGT. This CDR3 comprises 16 residues. The CDR3 loop is CASRLPRGPSYNEQFF.

The chain carries TRBV20-1 and TRBJ2-7; there is no DNA to check the TCRdb D call of TRBD1. The CDR3 is made up of 13 amino acids. The germline gives CDR1 DFQATT, CDR2 SNEGSKA (reference sequence). CDR3 protein: CSARQGAEGEQYF.

The rearrangement uses TRBV7-2 and TRBJ2-4. In germline, CDR1 is SGHTA, CDR2 FQGNSA. The CDR3 covers 15 residues. The CDR3 sequence: CASSLEGYAKNIQYF.

V is TRBV7-9 and J is TRBJ1-4; TCRdb's D call of TRBD1 is untestable without DNA. The CDR3 runs to 14 residues. Germline-derived CDR1 and CDR2 are SEHNR and FQNEAQ (reference sequence). The CDR3 reads CASSEGATNEKLFF.